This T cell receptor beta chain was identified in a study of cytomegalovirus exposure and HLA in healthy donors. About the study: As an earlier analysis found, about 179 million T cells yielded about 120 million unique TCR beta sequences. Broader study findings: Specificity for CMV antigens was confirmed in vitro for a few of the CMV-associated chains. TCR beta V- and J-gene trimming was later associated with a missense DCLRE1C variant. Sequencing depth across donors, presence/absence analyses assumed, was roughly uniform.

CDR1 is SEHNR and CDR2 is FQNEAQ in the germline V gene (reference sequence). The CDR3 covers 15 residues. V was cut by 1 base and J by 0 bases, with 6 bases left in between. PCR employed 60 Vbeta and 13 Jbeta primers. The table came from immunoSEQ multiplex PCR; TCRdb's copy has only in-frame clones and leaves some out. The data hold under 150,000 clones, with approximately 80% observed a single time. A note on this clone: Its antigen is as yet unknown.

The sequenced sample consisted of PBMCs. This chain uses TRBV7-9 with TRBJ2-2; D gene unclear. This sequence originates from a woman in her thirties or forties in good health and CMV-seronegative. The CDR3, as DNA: TGTGCCAGCAGCTTAGGACTGACGAACACCGGGGAGCTGTTTTTT. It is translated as CASSLGLTNTGELFF.